This TCR beta chain was documented in a study of cytomegalovirus exposure and HLA in healthy donors. Study-wide context: There were approximately 81 million unique TCRs (from HLA-typed donors) in an early data release.

Germline V gene sequence: CDR1 SGDLS, CDR2 YYNGEE. V dropped 4 bases and J dropped 7; count of bases not matched to a gene: 10. This CDR3 is built from 16 residues. Vbeta (60) and Jbeta (13) primers were used in the PCR. Profiled with immunoSEQ multiplex PCR; TCRdb holds only in-frame clones, not every one. The sample table sets out 150,000 to 200,000 clones. Findings and limits, study-wide: Common viral pathogens (according to a later analysis) appeared linked to several of the most significant clusters. The CMV antigen specificity of a few CMV-associated chains was confirmed through in vitro analysis. The classifier reportedly diagnosed cytomegalovirus status with high sensitivity and specificity.

Worth noting for this clone: The target antigen is unknown.

V gene TRBV9 combines with J gene TRBJ2-2; TRBD1 matches at 10 bases. The sequencing sample was made of PBMCs. This TCR came from a woman aged 55-69 years in good health and CMV-seronegative. The CDR3 nucleotides read TGTGCCAGCAGCCCGAGAACGGACAGGGGGAGCGGGGAGCTGTTTTTT. Translating it yields CASSPRTDRGSGELFF.